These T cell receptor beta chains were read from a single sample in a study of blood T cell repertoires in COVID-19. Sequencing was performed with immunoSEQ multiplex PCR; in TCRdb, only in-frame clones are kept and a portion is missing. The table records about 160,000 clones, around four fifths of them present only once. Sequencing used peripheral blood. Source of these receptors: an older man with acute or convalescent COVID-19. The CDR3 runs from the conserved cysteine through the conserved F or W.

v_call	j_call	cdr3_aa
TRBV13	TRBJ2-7	CASSSTIRQGLYEQYF
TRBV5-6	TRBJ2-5	CASSLVSSGGVIQETQYF
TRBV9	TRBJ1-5	CASSQTGQSNQPQHF
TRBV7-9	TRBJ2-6	CASSAGNSGANVLTF
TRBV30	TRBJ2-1	CAWRRLAGDLYNEQFF
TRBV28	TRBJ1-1	CASSLSGTGGANTEAFF
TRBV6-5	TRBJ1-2	CASSYSIQGGYGYTF
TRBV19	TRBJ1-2	CASSTAGDYGYTF
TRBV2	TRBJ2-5	CASSERQGGETQYF
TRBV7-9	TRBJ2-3	CASGRQGSTDTQYF
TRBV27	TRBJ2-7	CASRAPGLADSSYEQYF
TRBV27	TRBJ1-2	CASSLSRAGGYTF
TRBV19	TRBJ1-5	CATNPQGQGNQPQHF
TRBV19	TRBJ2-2	CASRTSSTGELFF
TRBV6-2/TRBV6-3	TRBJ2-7	CASSYNRAGPSYEQYF
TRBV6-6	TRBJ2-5	CASSYARDRFQETQYF
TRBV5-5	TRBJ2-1	CASSLITGSDNEQFF
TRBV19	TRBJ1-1	CASSIDYGDPGTEAFF
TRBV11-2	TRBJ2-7	CASSLAGTWSSYEQYF
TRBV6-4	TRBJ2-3	CASAPGQGRTDTQYF
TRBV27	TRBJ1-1	CASSLSWTGDTEAFF
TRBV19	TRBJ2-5	CASSIGQGLETQYF
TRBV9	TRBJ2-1	CASSVDGAGGPSEQFF
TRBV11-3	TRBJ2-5	CASSVSRSQTQETQYF
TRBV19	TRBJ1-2	CASSVDRNYYGYTF
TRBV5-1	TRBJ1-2	CASSTRGLYGYTF
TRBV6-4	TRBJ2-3	CASSPGLGPSDTQYF
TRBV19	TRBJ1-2	CASSMTAQGGYTF
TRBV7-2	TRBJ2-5	CASRRVGEETQYF
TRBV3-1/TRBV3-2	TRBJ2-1	CASSLGQGLIERQFF
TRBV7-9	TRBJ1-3	CASSLTGGEDTIYF
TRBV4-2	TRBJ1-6	CASSQDRNGGSPLHF
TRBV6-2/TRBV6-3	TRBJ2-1	CASSPLAGVGNEQFF
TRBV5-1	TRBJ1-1	CASRITGPMYSEAFF
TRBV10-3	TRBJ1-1	CAISPGMNTEAFF